The clone carrying this T cell receptor (beta chain) is a singleton in its sample. Antigen: not known. This sample was included in a study of tumor and adjacent non-tumor tissue in lung cancer. In the study overall: The cohort had about a dozen adenocarcinoma, 2 squamous cell and 1 small cell patients. Aged about 30 to 85 years, patients included nine to ten men and roughly 5 women with stage I to III disease. Study observations and caveats: Tumor repertoires had a smaller top 100 clone share than normal lung.

This sample's RNA came from whole unsorted tissue. This non-tumor lung sample came from over 3 cm beyond the tumor edge. Donors were chemotherapy-naive, newly diagnosed lung cancer surgical patients in China, August–late 2014. The germline V and J ends were trimmed by 10 bases and 4 bases, with 16 bases remaining between them. This CDR3 region has 13 residues. Germline CDR1 reads MNHEY; CDR2 reads SVGAGI. The library came from three nested PCR rounds adapted from ARM-PCR protocols. Using its own MiXCR run on the multiplex PCR reads, TCRdb lists one record per CDR3 protein. The sample shows under 45,000 distinct CDR3 sequences, approximately 57% of them seen only once.

The sequencing sample was made of distant non-tumor lung tissue. The rearrangement uses TRBV6-5 and TRBJ1-1, with D possibly being TRBD1 (6 bases). The TCR comes from a man aged 45-60 years with non-small cell lung cancer. The CDR3 DNA is TGTGCCAACAGGATACAGGGAGGCACTGAAGCTTTCTTT. Protein: CANRIQGGTEAFF.